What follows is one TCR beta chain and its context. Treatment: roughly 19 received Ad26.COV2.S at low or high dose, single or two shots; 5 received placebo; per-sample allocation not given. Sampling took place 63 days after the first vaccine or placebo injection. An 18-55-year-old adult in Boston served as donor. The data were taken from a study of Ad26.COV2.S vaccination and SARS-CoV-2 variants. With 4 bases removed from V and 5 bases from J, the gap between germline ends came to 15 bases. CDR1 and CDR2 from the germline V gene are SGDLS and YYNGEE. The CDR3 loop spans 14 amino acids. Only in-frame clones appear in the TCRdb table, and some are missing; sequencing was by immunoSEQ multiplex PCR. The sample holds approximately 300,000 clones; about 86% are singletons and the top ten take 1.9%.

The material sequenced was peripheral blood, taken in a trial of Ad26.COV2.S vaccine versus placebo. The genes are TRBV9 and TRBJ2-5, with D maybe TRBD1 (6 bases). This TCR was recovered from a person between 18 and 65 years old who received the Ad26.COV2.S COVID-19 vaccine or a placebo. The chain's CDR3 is CASSPGHWGETQYF. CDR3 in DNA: TGTGCCAGCAGCCCGGGACATTGGGGGGAGACCCAGTACTTC. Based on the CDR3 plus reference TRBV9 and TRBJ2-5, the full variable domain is DSGVTQTPKHLITATGQRVTLRCSPRSGDLSVYWYQQSLDQGLQFLIQYYNGEERAKGNILERFSAQQFPDLHSELNLSSLELGDSALYFCASSPGHWGETQYFGPGTRLLVL.